Listed here are 5 T cell receptor beta chains from one sample, sequenced in a study of ipilimumab plus nivolumab after autologous stem cell transplantation (dated by TCRdb to the early 2020s). Receptors were amplified or captured by the immunoSEQ multiplex PCR assay. TCRdb stores this immuneACCESS table with in-frame sequences only. Part of the clones is absent; in the studies checked, under half of the shortfall reflects unresolved V genes, and no reason is known for the rest. This sample is represented by roughly 11,000 clones; roughly three quarters of them were singletons. Roughly 30% of the sample is held by the ten biggest clonotypes. The specimen was PBMCs, collected in a trial of ipilimumab plus nivolumab as post-transplant consolidation. These receptors were taken from a male donor with diffuse large B-cell lymphoma.

V gene TRBV7-3 combines with J gene TRBJ2-1; the match to TRBD2 covers 9 bases. The germline V gene has CDR1 SGHTA and CDR2 FQGTGA. V was pared by 6 bases and J by 6 bases, with 9 bases of the junction left unmatched. The CDR3 extends over 15 amino acids. The CDR3 sequence is CASSLGSSGANEQFF. The CDR3 DNA sequence: TGTGCCAGCAGTTTAGGGTCTAGCGGGGCCAATGAGCAGTTCTTC.

The chain links TRBV7-9 to TRBJ2-2; D not resolved. Per germline, CDR1 SEHNR and CDR2 FQNEAQ (reference sequence). Trimming took off 4 bases at V and 5 bases at J, with 8 bases between the two ends. The CDR3 length is 13 residues. CDR3 sequence reads: CASSSDITGELFF. DNA for the CDR3: TGTGCCAGCAGCTCAGACATAACCGGGGAGCTGTTTTTT. Using reference TRBV7-9 and TRBJ2-2 for the parts outside the CDR3, the full variable domain is DTGVSQNPRHKITKRGQNVTFRCDPISEHNRLYWYRQTLGQGPEFLTYFQNEAQLEKSRLLSDRFSAERPKGSFSTLEIQRTEQGDSAMYLCASSSDITGELFFGEGSRLTVL.

The rearrangement uses TRBV13 and TRBJ2-5; no definite D call. This CDR3 has 13 amino acids. The germline V gene encodes CDR1 PRHDT and CDR2 FYEKMQ (reference sequence). With 5 bases removed from V and 5 bases from J, the gap between germline ends came to 12 bases. CDR3 loop: CASSPPGPETQYF. CDR3 sequence (DNA): TGTGCCAGCAGCCCCCCCGGCCCCGAGACCCAGTACTTC.

This clone occurred a few times. The chain joins TRBV4-3 to TRBJ2-1, with 11 bases aligning to TRBD2. The V gene end was trimmed by 0 bases and the J gene end by 9 bases; junction bases not matched to a gene: 7. CDR3 length: 16 residues. Per the germline V gene, CDR1 is LGHNA and CDR2 is YSLEER. The CDR3 loop reads CASSQDASGGSLEQFF. The CDR3 DNA is TGCGCCAGCAGCCAAGATGCTAGCGGGGGGAGTCTTGAGCAGTTCTTC.

A few counts support this clone. The genes are TRBV9 and TRBJ2-3, with a tentative D call TRBD1 (10 bases). The germline V gene encodes CDR1 SGDLS and CDR2 YYNGEE. Trimming pared 3 bases from V and 0 bases from J, leaving 26 bases between. There are 20 residues in the CDR3. CDR3: CASSERQGAAGGASTDTQYF. For the CDR3, the DNA is TGTGCCAGCAGCGAAAGACAGGGGGCAGCGGGAGGCGCTAGCACAGATACGCAGTATTTT.